This entry lists 23 T cell receptor beta chains sequenced from one sample in a study of beta chain features in type 1 diabetes. No antigen has been identified for these receptors. Study-wide results and limits: There was a moderate but significant shortening of TCRB CDR3s in all four CD4+ subsets of Type 1 diabetes patients.

All of the isolated RNA was reverse transcribed, so expressed TCRB transcripts were sequenced. Assay: immunoSEQ multiplex PCR; the TCRdb copy retains only in-frame clones and omits some. Here the sample spans about 740,000 clones, around an eighth being singletons. The specimen sequenced was naive CD4+ T cells from blood. All receptors come from a man between 18 and 35 years old with type 1 diabetes.

This clone came up a few times. The V call is TRBV30, the J call TRBJ1-2; D possibly corresponds to TRBD1 (5 bases). This CDR3 contains 13 residues. The germline V gene has CDR1 GTSNPN and CDR2 SVGIG (reference sequence). Trimming cost V 1 base and J 4 bases, with 10 bases left between them. The CDR3 nucleotides read TGTGCCTGGAGTGGAGGGGCGGCCTATGGCTACACCTTC. It yields the protein CAWSGGAAYGYTF.

The rearrangement uses TRBV7-6 and TRBJ2-1; D ambiguous. This CDR3 region has 15 residues. Trimming took off 5 bases at V and 1 base at J, with 12 bases between the two ends. Germline V gives CDR1 SGHVS, CDR2 FNYEAQ. The CDR3 nucleotides are TGTGCCAGCAGCGTGAGGTATAGGTCCTACAATGAGCAGTTCTTC. Amino acids: CASSVRYRSYNEQFF.

The DNA of the CDR3 is TGCGCCAGCAGCCAGTCCGGACAGCAAGAGACCCAGTACTTC. Amino acids: CASSQSGQQETQYF. The chain carries TRBV5-1 and TRBJ2-5; maybe TRBD1 (6 bases). This CDR3 region has 14 residues. Between the trimmed V and J ends, which lost 4 bases and 2 bases, there was a span of 12 bases. Germline V gives CDR1 SGHRS, CDR2 YFSETQ.

This clone was detected only a few times. The chain employs TRBV5-5 and TRBJ2-3; 8 bases are shared with TRBD1. Germline V gene data show CDR1 as SGHKS and CDR2 as YYEKEE (reference sequence). This CDR3 has 15 amino acids. After removal of 5 bases from V and 4 bases from J, the junction contained 9 bases not matched to a gene. The CDR3 DNA follows: TGTGCCAGCAGTACGTGGACAGGGCTCCCAGATACGCAGTATTTT. Translated: CASSTWTGLPDTQYF.

This clone was found a few times. The CDR3 region has the DNA TGTGCCAGTAGTATGGTACATGGACGGGAGTCACCCCTCCACTTT. Protein product: CASSMVHGRESPLHF. J is TRBJ1-6 and V is TRBV19; D is ambiguous. This CDR3 contains 15 residues. The germline V and J ends were trimmed by 3 bases and 10 bases, with 16 bases remaining between them. Germline V CDR1 and CDR2: LNHDA, SQIVND (reference sequence). Based on the CDR3 plus reference TRBV19 and TRBJ1-6, the full variable domain is DGGITQSPKYLFRKEGQNVTLSCEQNLNHDAMYWYRQDPGQGLRLIYYSQIVNDFQKGDIAEGYSVSREKKESFPLTVTSAQKNPTAFYLCASSMVHGRESPLHFGNGTRLTVT.

The genes are TRBV6-6 and TRBJ2-7, with D perhaps matching TRBD1 (6 bases). This CDR3 region has 13 residues. V was shortened by 6 bases and J by 4 bases, with 13 bases between the two germline ends. Germline V gene sequence: CDR1 MNHNY, CDR2 SVGAGI (reference sequence). This CDR3 reads CASSPPGQYEQYF. CDR3 DNA sequence: TGTGCCAGCAGCCCCCCCGGACAGTACGAGCAGTACTTC.

This chain connects TRBV5-1 to TRBJ1-2; D is perhaps TRBD1 (6 bases). This CDR3 has 15 amino acids. Between the trimmed V and J ends, which lost 7 bases and 2 bases, there was a span of 18 bases. Germline CDR1 and CDR2: SGHRS and YFSETQ. In DNA form, the CDR3 reads TGCGCCAGCGGCCCCCGGGGGGGCGGAAACTATGGCTACACCTTC. Translated: CASGPRGGGNYGYTF.

This clone has only a few counts. This chain joins TRBV7-8 and TRBJ1-1; D ambiguous. The CDR3 runs 11 residues. Germline values: CDR1 SGHVS, CDR2 FQNEAQ. Deletions cut 0 bases from V and 6 bases from J, with 2 bases between. Written as DNA, the CDR3 is TGTGCCAGCAGCTTAGCGGCTGAAGCTTTCTTT. As protein: CASSLAAEAFF.

The chain uses TRBV28 and TRBJ2-5; D is unresolved. CDR1 and CDR2 (germline): MDHEN, SYDVKM. This CDR3 spans 16 amino acids. V lost 4 bases to trimming and J lost 1 base, with 16 bases between them. For the CDR3, the DNA is TGTGCCAGCAGTTCGTCGGTTCCCCCGGCCCAAGAGACCCAGTACTTC. It codes for CASSSSVPPAQETQYF.

Only a few counts were recorded for this clone. CDR3 in amino acids: CAISGGLQETQYF. The CDR3 bases are TGTGCCATAAGCGGGGGGCTACAAGAGACCCAGTACTTC. The V gene is TRBV10-3, the J gene TRBJ2-5; 9 bases are shared with TRBD2. The V segment lost 9 bases and the J segment 2 bases; nucleotides outside the gene matches: 4. The CDR3 consists of 13 residues. Germline CDR1 reads ENHRY; CDR2 reads SYGVKD.

The V and J genes are TRBV6-1 and TRBJ2-3; D not certain. The length of the CDR3 is 14 residues. The V and J ends lost 3 bases and 0 bases respectively, with 7 bases between them. Germline lookup yields CDR1 MNHNS and CDR2 SASEGT. The CDR3: CASSETASTDTQYF. CDR3 DNA sequence: TGTGCCAGCAGTGAGACCGCCAGCACAGATACGCAGTATTTT.

This chain links TRBV5-7 with TRBJ1-2; possible D gene TRBD1, 5 bases. TRBV5-7 is annotated as an ORF whose role is uncertain. This CDR3 region has 15 residues. Trimming pared 1 base from V and 0 bases from J, leaving 10 bases between. DNA for the CDR3: TGTGCCAGCAGCTTGTACGACAGAGCTAACTATGGCTACACCTTC. This codes for CASSLYDRANYGYTF.

The chain links TRBV5-4 to TRBJ2-1, with 12 bases matching TRBD2. Germline loops: CDR1 SGHNT, CDR2 YYREEE (reference sequence). V shed 1 base, J shed 5 bases, and the junction held 1 base outside the gene matches. The CDR3 spans 15 residues. The CDR3, as DNA: TGTGCCAGCAGCTTGACTAGCGGGGGGCACAATGAGCAGTTCTTC. It encodes CASSLTSGGHNEQFF.

The chain uses TRBV10-2 and TRBJ1-6; 9 bases match TRBD1. The V segment lost 8 bases and the J segment 10 bases; nucleotides outside the gene matches: 9. CDR3 length equals 14 residues. The V gene's germline CDR1 is WSHSY and CDR2 SAAADI. This CDR3 reads CASESGQGESPLHF. DNA for the CDR3: TGCGCCAGCGAGTCGGGACAGGGTGAATCACCCCTCCACTTT.

CDR3 nucleotide sequence: TGCGCCAGCAGCCAAGGGTCGACCGAGCAGTACTTC. This gives the protein CASSQGSTEQYF. V gene TRBV4-1 combines with J gene TRBJ2-7; no clear D gene. This CDR3 is built from 12 residues. Per the germline V gene, CDR1 is MGHRA and CDR2 is YSYEKL. V lost 1 base and J 6 bases, leaving 7 bases between the germline ends.

With regard to this clone: One base away lies a much larger clone, so this may be a sequencing read error. This specimen includes other DNA sequences encoding the same CDR3. The CDR3 region has the DNA TGTGCCTGGAGCTCCTCCTACGAGCAGTACTTC. As protein: CAWSSSYEQYF. J is TRBJ2-7 and V is TRBV30, with D hard to call. In germline, CDR1 is GTSNPN, CDR2 SVGIG (reference sequence). The CDR3 has 11 amino acids. Trimming shortened V by 3 bases and J by 0 bases, and 3 bases separated the two germline ends. Filled out from reference TRBV30 and TRBJ2-7, the complete variable domain reads SQTIHQWPATLVQPVGSPLSLECTVEGTSNPNLYWYRQAAGRGLQLLFYSVGIGQISSEVPQNLSASRPQDRQFILSSKKLLLSDSGFYLCAWSSSYEQYFGPGTRLTVT.

V gene TRBV10-3 combines with J gene TRBJ2-5; D may be TRBD2 (6 bases). Germline values: CDR1 ENHRY, CDR2 SYGVKD. V lost 5 bases, J lost 2 bases, and 15 bases lay in between. CDR3 length: 15 amino acids. The CDR3 bases are TGTGCCATCAGTCCTTCCGTGGGGGGACAAGAGACCCAGTACTTC. Translated, it gives CAISPSVGGQETQYF.

This chain connects TRBV7-2 to TRBJ2-3; D is unclear. The length of the CDR3 is 12 residues. Germline V gene lookup returns CDR1 SGHTA and CDR2 FQGNSA. V was clipped by 4 bases and J by 2 bases, with 4 bases between them. This CDR3 reads CASSSNTDTQYF. CDR3 in DNA: TGTGCCAGCAGCTCAAACACAGATACGCAGTATTTT. The whole variable domain, remainder taken from reference TRBV7-2 and TRBJ2-3, is GAGVSQSPSNKVTEKGKDVELRCDPISGHTALYWYRQSLGQGLEFLIYFQGNSAPDKSGLPSDRFSAERTGGSVSTLTIQRTQQEDSAVYLCASSSNTDTQYFGPGTRLTVL.

This clone has just a few counts. V usage is TRBV6-5 and J usage is TRBJ2-7; D is undetermined. The germline V gene encodes CDR1 MNHEY and CDR2 SVGAGI. V was trimmed by 2 bases and J by 2 bases, leaving 7 bases between them. The length of the CDR3 is 13 residues. The CDR3 spells CASSYRVTYEQYF. CDR3 bases: TGTGCCAGCAGTTACCGAGTCACCTACGAGCAGTACTTC.

A few counts support this clone. V gene TRBV10-3 combines with J gene TRBJ2-7; a possible D gene is TRBD2 (5 bases). Germline CDR1 is ENHRY and CDR2 is SYGVKD. This CDR3 has 14 residues. With 4 bases removed from V and 0 bases from J, the gap between germline ends came to 10 bases. The CDR3 sequence: CAISGSGSSYEQYF. The CDR3 nucleotides read TGTGCCATCAGTGGGTCGGGGAGCTCCTACGAGCAGTACTTC.

The chain carries TRBV19 and TRBJ1-3; D is unresolved. Germline CDR1 LNHDA, CDR2 SQIVND (reference sequence). CDR3 length equals 15 residues. V was clipped by 5 bases and J by 0 bases, with 11 bases between them. DNA of the CDR3: TGTGCCAGTAGTCTCCAGAGGGACTCTGGAAACACCATATATTTT. Residues: CASSLQRDSGNTIYF.

The J gene is TRBJ1-2, the V gene TRBV28, with D possibly matching TRBD1 (6 bases). With 5 bases removed from V and 0 bases from J, the gap between germline ends came to 10 bases. This CDR3 spans 14 amino acids. The germline V gene has CDR1 MDHEN and CDR2 SYDVKM. The CDR3: CASSMDSTNYGYTF. The CDR3 nucleotides read TGTGCCAGCAGTATGGACAGTACTAACTATGGCTACACCTTC.

This clone was recorded a few times. The chain joins TRBV2 to TRBJ1-1; D uncertain. Deletions cut 8 bases from V and 8 bases from J, with 15 bases between. The length of the CDR3 is 12 residues. Germline lookup yields CDR1 SNHLY and CDR2 FYNNEI. Here the CDR3 reads CASLEGPSEAFF. The CDR3 DNA reads TGTGCCAGCCTCGAAGGCCCGTCGGAAGCTTTCTTT.